This T cell receptor beta chain was captured in a study of CD8 T cells in ankylosing spondylitis. Whole-study results and caveats: It appeared that ankylosing spondylitis blood was characterized by a TCR beta motif of under ten highly homologous variants. Clones linked with disease were CD8+ and fairly uncommon in the peripheral blood. Disease-linked clones were reportedly significantly enriched in matched ankylosing spondylitis synovial fluid.

This clonotype has a count of ten or more. The antigen remains unidentified. Germline V gene data show CDR1 as SGHVS and CDR2 as FQNEAQ. This CDR3 region has 14 residues. Trimming left V 4 bases short and J 1 base short, with 10 bases between. TCRdb ran MiXCR on the 5' RACE reads and lists one entry per CDR3 protein. The sample holds hundreds of thousands of distinct CDR3 sequences, less than 10% seen once. This clonotype was obtained from a male donor with ankylosing spondylitis or in good health (not recorded which). Sequenced: blood, either unsorted or a sorted T cell fraction (not recorded which). J is TRBJ1-1 and V is TRBV7-8, with unresolved D. Here the CDR3 DNA reads TGTGCCAGCAGCTCGACACCCCAGAACACTGAAGCTTTCTTT. This gives the protein CASSSTPQNTEAFF.